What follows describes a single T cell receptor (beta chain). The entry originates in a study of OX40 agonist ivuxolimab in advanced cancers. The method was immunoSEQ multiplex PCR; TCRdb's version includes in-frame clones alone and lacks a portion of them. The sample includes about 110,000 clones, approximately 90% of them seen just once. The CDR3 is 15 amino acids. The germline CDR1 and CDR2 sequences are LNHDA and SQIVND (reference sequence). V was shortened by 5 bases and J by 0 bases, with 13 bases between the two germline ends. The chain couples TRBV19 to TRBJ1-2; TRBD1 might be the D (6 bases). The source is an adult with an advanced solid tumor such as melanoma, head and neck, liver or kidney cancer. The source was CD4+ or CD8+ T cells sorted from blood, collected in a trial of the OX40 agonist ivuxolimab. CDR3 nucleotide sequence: TGTGCCAGTAGTCTCCACAGGGTCCCTAACTATGGCTACACCTTC. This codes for CASSLHRVPNYGYTF. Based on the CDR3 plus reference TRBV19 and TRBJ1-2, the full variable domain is DGGITQSPKYLFRKEGQNVTLSCEQNLNHDAMYWYRQDPGQGLRLIYYSQIVNDFQKGDIAEGYSVSREKKESFPLTVTSAQKNPTAFYLCASSLHRVPNYGYTFGSGTRLTVV.